Sequencing of this T cell receptor (beta chain) was carried out in a study of blood T cell repertoires in COVID-19. The CDR3 is made up of 16 amino acids. CDR1 is MDHEN and CDR2 is SYDVKM in the germline V gene. Trimming left V 6 bases short and J 7 bases short, with 22 bases between. In the original analysis: Estimates of nucleated cell counts were drawn from the amplification of reference gene primers. Libraries were prepared by immunoSEQ multiplex PCR; TCRdb keeps only in-frame clonotypes and omits some of them. V, J and clone size reflect that table, while D and trimming were determined from the DNA. The sample yields 130,000 or so clones, approximately 71% seen once.

V gene TRBV28 combines with J gene TRBJ2-1; D is possibly TRBD2 (5 bases). The TCR sequence derives from a woman in her 70s with acute or convalescent COVID-19. The sequenced sample consisted of peripheral blood. The CDR3 DNA sequence: TGTGCCAGCAGCCCACCGTATGCGTCGGGGAATAATGAGCAGTTCTTC. It codes for CASSPPYASGNNEQFF.